This T cell receptor beta chain was identified in a study of human thymus T cells. Trimming took 0 bases from V and 8 from J; bases not matched to a gene: 15. The CDR3 has 17 residues. Per germline, CDR1 SGHNT and CDR2 YYREEE (reference sequence). The thymus tissue came from resections taken during corrective heart surgery. Donor material was obtained from healthy Finnish infants undergoing corrective surgery for congenital heart defects. With regard to this clone: Antigen: not known.

Overall study results and limits: An apparent bias in V and J gene usage was seen in thymic and blood repertoires. Thymic TCR repertoires of unrelated people reportedly overlapped highly.

Libraries were prepared by immunoSEQ multiplex PCR; TCRdb keeps only in-frame clonotypes and omits some of them. The table records more than 70,000 clones, just over 95% of them present only once. The chain carries TRBV5-4 and TRBJ2-3; 7 nucleotides line up with TRBD2. Sequencing was done on a sample of thymus tissue. This TCR was sampled from a boy in the first two years of life with a congenital heart defect but otherwise immunologically healthy. This CDR3 reads CASSLESGVGVRVTQYF. As DNA, the CDR3 is TGTGCCAGCAGCTTGGAGAGCGGGGTAGGAGTCCGGGTTACGCAGTATTTT.